These 10 T cell receptor beta chains share one sample of origin, sequenced in a study of shared clonotypes between healthy human individuals. Method: immunoSEQ multiplex PCR; TCRdb's copy keeps in-frame clones and lacks some. Of about 1.5 million clones listed, approximately 98% are singletons. The sequenced material came from naive CD4+ T cells sorted from blood. Subset here: CD45RA+ positively selected. Receptors were obtained from a man aged 25-45 years in good health.

This clone appeared a single time. The V and J genes are TRBV27 and TRBJ2-1; TRBD1 agrees at 10 bases. Germline V CDR1 and CDR2: MNHEY, SMNVEV (reference sequence). The trim removed 6 bases at V and 13 bases at J, leaving 12 bases unmatched. The CDR3 extends over 14 amino acids. CDR3 coding DNA: TGTGCCAGCAGGCGTGGAGGGACAGGGGTAGGACAGTTCTTC. Translated: CASRRGGTGVGQFF.

The chain employs TRBV19 and TRBJ2-5, with a tentative D call TRBD2 (6 bases). Germline loops: CDR1 LNHDA, CDR2 SQIVND (reference sequence). The CDR3 contains 15 residues. The ends were cut back, 2 bases at V and 5 bases at J, with 15 bases in the middle. CDR3 DNA: TGTGCCAGTAGTATAATCCTGTCGGGAGCTGAGACCCAGTACTTC. Its protein is CASSIILSGAETQYF.

This chain links TRBV5-1 with TRBJ2-3, with D perhaps matching TRBD2 (6 bases). V shed 1 base and J shed 6 bases, with 21 bases lying between them. Germline CDR1 and CDR2: SGHRS and YFSETQ. This CDR3 region has 17 residues. CDR3 nucleotide sequence: TGCGCCAGCAGCTTGCGTGAGGGACTGCTAACCAGGGATACGCAGTATTTT. It translates to CASSLREGLLTRDTQYF.

The chain uses TRBV5-1 and TRBJ2-7, with D possibly TRBD2 on 6 matching bases. From germline, CDR1 is SGHRS and CDR2 YFSETQ. V lost 7 bases and J 2 bases, leaving 22 bases between the germline ends. This CDR3 comprises 16 residues. Here the CDR3 reads CASASLPRTNTYEQYF. The CDR3, as DNA: TGCGCCAGCGCGTCCCTTCCCCGGACTAATACCTACGAGCAGTACTTC.

This sequence joins TRBV5-1 and TRBJ2-1; the match to TRBD2 covers 11 bases. V dropped 2 bases and J dropped 3; count of bases not matched to a gene: 4. Germline V lookup: CDR1 SGHRS, CDR2 YFSETQ. This CDR3 has 16 amino acids. In DNA, the CDR3 is TGCGCCAGCAGCTTCCTCACTAGCGGGAGCTACAATGAGCAGTTCTTC. Amino acids: CASSFLTSGSYNEQFF.

V and J are TRBV4-1 and TRBJ2-6, with unresolved D. Trimming shortened V by 4 bases and J by 0 bases, and 16 bases separated the two germline ends. CDR1 and CDR2 (germline): MGHRA, YSYEKL. The CDR3 runs to 18 residues. CDR3 bases: TGCGCCAGCAGCCTCCCGAGTCCGGGCCTCTCTGGGGCCAACGTCCTGACTTTC. It codes for CASSLPSPGLSGANVLTF.

The chain has TRBV5-1 and TRBJ2-7; TRBD1 aligns across 11 bases. Germline V CDR1 and CDR2: SGHRS, YFSETQ. V shed 4 bases, J shed 5 bases, and the junction held 5 bases outside the gene matches. The CDR3 is 14 residues long. For the CDR3, the DNA is TGCGCCAGCAGCACAGGACAGGGGGCGGACGAGCAGTACTTC. This encodes CASSTGQGADEQYF.

The V gene is TRBV6-5, the J gene TRBJ2-5; TRBD1 is a possible D gene (6 bases). V shed 4 bases and J shed 2 bases, with 17 bases lying between them. CDR1 is MNHEY, CDR2 SVGAGI, per germline. CDR3 length: 16 residues. The chain's CDR3 is CASSSPGHLGQETQYF. As DNA, the CDR3 is TGTGCCAGCAGTTCGCCGGGACACCTGGGGCAAGAGACCCAGTACTTC.

The chain links TRBV5-1 to TRBJ2-2, with D perhaps TRBD2 (6 bases). V gave up 3 bases and J gave up 5 bases, with 17 bases separating them. Germline values: CDR1 SGHRS, CDR2 YFSETQ. The CDR3 is made up of 16 amino acids. The CDR3 is CASSSLSGDGTGELFF. Here the CDR3 DNA reads TGCGCCAGCAGCTCTCTTAGCGGTGACGGGACCGGGGAGCTGTTTTTT.

This chain uses TRBV15 with TRBJ2-1, with TRBD1 matching 7 bases. The CDR3 consists of 15 residues. Germline V gene data show CDR1 as LNHNV and CDR2 as YYDKDF (reference sequence). Losses at the gene ends were 4 bases for V and 0 bases for J; bases not matched to a gene: 3. In DNA, the CDR3 is TGTGCCACCAGCACGGACAGGAGCTCCTACAATGAGCAGTTCTTC. Its protein is CATSTDRSSYNEQFF.